The source of this TCR beta chain is a study of T cells in narcolepsy. Study findings and constraints: Same-patient CSF and blood CD4+ T cell clonotypes included HCRT-specific and TRIB2-specific autoreactive ones.

Assay: immunoSEQ multiplex PCR; the TCRdb copy retains only in-frame clones and omits some. The repertoire holds over 25,000 clones, more than 65% seen once, with approximately 1.1% in the top ten. Comment on this clone: Its antigen is unknown.

Germline assignment: CDR1 SGDLS and CDR2 YYNGEE. This CDR3 is 17 amino acids long. The V end was cut by 4 bases, the J end by 5 bases, with 24 bases between. The V gene is TRBV9, the J gene TRBJ2-5, with D perhaps assigned TRBD1 or TRBD2 (6 bases each). This TCR was recovered from a human donor in good health. Sequenced: memory (CD45RA-) CD4+ T cells from blood. The CDR3 DNA sequence: TGTGCCAGCAGCCCGAGGGGGGCGGACCCCTCTCGGGAGACCCAGTACTTC. The encoded protein is CASSPRGADPSRETQYF. The full variable domain, rest sourced from reference TRBV9 and TRBJ2-5, is DSGVTQTPKHLITATGQRVTLRCSPRSGDLSVYWYQQSLDQGLQFLIQYYNGEERAKGNILERFSAQQFPDLHSELNLSSLELGDSALYFCASSPRGADPSRETQYFGPGTRLLVL.